The entry below gives a single T cell receptor beta chain sequence along with its context. This entry is derived from a study of CD8+ T cells in alopecia areata. V was pared by 5 bases and J by 6 bases, with 7 bases of the junction left unmatched. The CDR3 extends over 14 amino acids. In germline, CDR1 is SGHDT, CDR2 YYEEEE. Following extraction, RNA underwent reverse transcription to cDNA, which served as the sequencing template. Profiling relied on immunoSEQ multiplex PCR, and the TCRdb table lists in-frame clones only, not all of them. The sample includes about 130,000 clones, about 60% seen only once; the top ten take about 6.8%.

The source material was CD4+ T cells sorted from blood, sampled at week 0. This chain uses TRBV5-6 with TRBJ2-2, with 7 nucleotides matching TRBD1. The sequence came from a human donor with alopecia areata. The CDR3 reads CASRQGTFPGELFF. The CDR3 DNA is TGTGCCAGCAGACAGGGGACCTTCCCCGGGGAGCTGTTTTTT.